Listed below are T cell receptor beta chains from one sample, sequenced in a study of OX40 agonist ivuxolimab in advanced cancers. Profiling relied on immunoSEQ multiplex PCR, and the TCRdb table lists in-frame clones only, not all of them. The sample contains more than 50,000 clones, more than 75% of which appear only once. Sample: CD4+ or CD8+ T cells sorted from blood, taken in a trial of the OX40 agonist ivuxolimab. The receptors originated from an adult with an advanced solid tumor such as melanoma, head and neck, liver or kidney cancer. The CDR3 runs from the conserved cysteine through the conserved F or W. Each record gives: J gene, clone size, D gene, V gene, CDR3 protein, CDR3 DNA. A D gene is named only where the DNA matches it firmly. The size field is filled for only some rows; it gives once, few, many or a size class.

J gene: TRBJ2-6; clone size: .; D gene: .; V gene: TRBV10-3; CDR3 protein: CAISEPDGGGDGANVLTF; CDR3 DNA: TGTGCCATCAGTGAGCCCGATGGGGGCGGAGATGGGGCCAACGTCCTGACTTTC
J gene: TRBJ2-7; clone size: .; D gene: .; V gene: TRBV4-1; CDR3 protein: CASSQEPGYNYEQYF; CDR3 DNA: TGCGCCAGCAGCCAAGAGCCGGGATACAACTACGAGCAGTACTTC
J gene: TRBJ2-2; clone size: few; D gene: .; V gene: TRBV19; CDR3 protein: CASTNTYAPNTGELFF; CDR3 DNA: TGTGCCAGTACGAACACCTACGCCCCGAACACCGGGGAGCTGTTTTTT
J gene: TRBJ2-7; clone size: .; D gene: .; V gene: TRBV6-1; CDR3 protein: CASTAPGTRHYEQYF; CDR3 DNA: TGTGCCAGCACTGCACCGGGAACGCGACACTACGAGCAGTACTTC
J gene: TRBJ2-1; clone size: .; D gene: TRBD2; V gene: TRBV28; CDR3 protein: CASSIRTSGTNNEQFF; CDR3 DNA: TGTGCCAGCAGTATCCGGACTAGCGGGACAAACAATGAGCAGTTCTTC
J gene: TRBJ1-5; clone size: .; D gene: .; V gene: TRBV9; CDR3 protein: CASSTNAEEPQHF; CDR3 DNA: TGTGCCAGCAGCACGAACGCAGAGGAGCCCCAGCATTTT
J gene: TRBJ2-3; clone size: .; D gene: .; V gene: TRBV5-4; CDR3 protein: CASSLQGSTDTQYF; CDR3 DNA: TGTGCCAGCAGCCTCCAGGGGAGCACAGATACGCAGTATTTT
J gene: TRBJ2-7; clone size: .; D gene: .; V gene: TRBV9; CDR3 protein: CASSTQTGPNEQYF; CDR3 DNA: TGTGCCAGCAGCACACAAACCGGGCCAAACGAGCAGTACTTC
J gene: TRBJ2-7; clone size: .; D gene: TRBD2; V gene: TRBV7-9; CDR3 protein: CASSSATSGGRGEQYF; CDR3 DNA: TGTGCCAGCAGCTCCGCGACTAGCGGGGGACGGGGGGAGCAGTACTTC
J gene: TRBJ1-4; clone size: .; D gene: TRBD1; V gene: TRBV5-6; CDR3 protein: CASSFYRDRENEKLFF; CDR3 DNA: TGTGCCAGCAGCTTTTACCGGGACAGGGAGAATGAAAAACTGTTTTTT
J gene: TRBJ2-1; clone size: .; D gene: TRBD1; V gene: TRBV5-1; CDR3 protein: CASSSGTVSYNEQFF; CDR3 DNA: TGCGCCAGCAGCTCCGGGACAGTCTCCTACAATGAGCAGTTCTTC
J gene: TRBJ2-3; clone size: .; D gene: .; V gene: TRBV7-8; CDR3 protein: CASSYRVGGADTQYF; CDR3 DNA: TGTGCCAGCAGCTACCGGGTCGGGGGCGCAGATACGCAGTATTTT
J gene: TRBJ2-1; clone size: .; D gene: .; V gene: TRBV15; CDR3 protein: CATSRDVTNNEQFF; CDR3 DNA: TGTGCCACCAGCAGAGATGTGACGAACAATGAGCAGTTCTTC
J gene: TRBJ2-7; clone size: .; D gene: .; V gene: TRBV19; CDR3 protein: CASSKDGTYEQYF; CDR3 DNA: TGTGCCAGTAGTAAGGACGGTACCTACGAGCAGTACTTC
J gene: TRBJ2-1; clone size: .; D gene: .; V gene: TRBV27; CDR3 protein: CASSLAGYNEQFF; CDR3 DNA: TGTGCCAGCAGTTTAGCGGGGTACAATGAGCAGTTCTTC
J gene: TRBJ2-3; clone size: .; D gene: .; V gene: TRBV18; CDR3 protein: CASSPQAGDPDTQYF; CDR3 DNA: TGTGCCAGCTCACCACAAGCAGGGGACCCAGATACGCAGTATTTT
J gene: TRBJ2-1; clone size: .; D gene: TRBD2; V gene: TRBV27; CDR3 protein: CASRGLAGTDEQFF; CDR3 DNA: TGTGCCAGCAGGGGACTAGCGGGAACGGATGAGCAGTTCTTC
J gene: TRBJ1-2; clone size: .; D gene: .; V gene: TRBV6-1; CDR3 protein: CASSQLRGGTGYTF; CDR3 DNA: TGTGCCAGCAGCCAACTTCGGGGGGGCACTGGCTACACCTTC
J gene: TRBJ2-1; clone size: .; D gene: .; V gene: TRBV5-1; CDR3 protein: CASSLQGEGYNEQFF; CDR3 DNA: TGCGCCAGCAGCTTGCAGGGGGAGGGGTACAATGAGCAGTTCTTC
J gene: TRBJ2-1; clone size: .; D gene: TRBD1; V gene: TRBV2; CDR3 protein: CASTIDGTVYNEQFF; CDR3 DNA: TGTGCCAGCACTATAGACGGGACAGTCTACAATGAGCAGTTCTTC
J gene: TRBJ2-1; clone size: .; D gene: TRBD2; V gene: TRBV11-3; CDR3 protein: CASSVSGSNEQFF; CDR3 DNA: TGTGCCAGCAGCGTTAGCGGGAGCAATGAGCAGTTCTTC
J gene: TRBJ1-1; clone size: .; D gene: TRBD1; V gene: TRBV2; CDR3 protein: CASSEDRGRNTEAFF; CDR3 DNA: TGTGCCAGCAGTGAAGACAGGGGAAGGAACACTGAAGCTTTCTTT
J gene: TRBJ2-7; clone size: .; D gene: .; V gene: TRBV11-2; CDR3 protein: CASSLRDARSYEQYF; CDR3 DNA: TGTGCCAGCAGCTTACGGGACGCCCGCTCCTACGAGCAGTACTTC
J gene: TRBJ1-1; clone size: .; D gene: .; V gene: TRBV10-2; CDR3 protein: CASSDRVYDTEAFF; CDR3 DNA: TGCGCCAGCAGTGACAGGGTGTACGACACTGAAGCTTTCTTT
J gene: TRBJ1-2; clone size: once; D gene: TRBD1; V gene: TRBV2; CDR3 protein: CASSQDRAQNYGYTF; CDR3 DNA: TGTGCCAGCAGCCAGGACAGGGCTCAGAACTATGGCTACACCTTC
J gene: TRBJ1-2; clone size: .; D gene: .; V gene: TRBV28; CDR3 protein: CASRLQGRGYGYTF; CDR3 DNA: TGTGCCAGCAGACTTCAGGGTAGGGGCTATGGCTACACCTTC
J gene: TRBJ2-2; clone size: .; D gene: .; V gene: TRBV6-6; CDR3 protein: CASRSQLGQVAGELFF; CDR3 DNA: TGTGCCAGCAGGTCTCAACTAGGGCAGGTAGCCGGGGAGCTGTTTTTT
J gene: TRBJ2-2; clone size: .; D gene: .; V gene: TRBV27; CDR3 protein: CASSFDTGTGELFF; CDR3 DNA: TGTGCCAGCAGTTTCGATACAGGGACCGGGGAGCTGTTTTTT
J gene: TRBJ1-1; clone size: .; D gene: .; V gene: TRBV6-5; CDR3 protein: CASGNTEAFF; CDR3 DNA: TGTGCCAGTGGGAACACTGAAGCTTTCTTT
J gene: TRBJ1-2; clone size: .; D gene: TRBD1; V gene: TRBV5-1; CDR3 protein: CASSLAAGGPGYTF; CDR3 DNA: TGCGCCAGCAGCTTGGCGGCAGGGGGCCCTGGCTACACCTTC
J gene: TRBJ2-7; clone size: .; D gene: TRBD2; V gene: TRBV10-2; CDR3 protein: CASSESASGYEQYF; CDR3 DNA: TGCGCCAGCAGTGAATCGGCTAGCGGCTACGAGCAGTACTTC
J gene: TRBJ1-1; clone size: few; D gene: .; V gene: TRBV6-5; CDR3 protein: CASRIKGGLNTEAFF; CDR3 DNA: TGTGCCAGCCGAATAAAGGGCGGATTGAACACTGAAGCTTTCTTT
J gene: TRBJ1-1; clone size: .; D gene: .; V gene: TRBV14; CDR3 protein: CASSQINTEAFF; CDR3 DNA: TGTGCCAGCAGCCAGATAAACACTGAAGCTTTCTTT
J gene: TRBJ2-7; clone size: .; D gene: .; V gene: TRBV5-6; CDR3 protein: CASSSSPNSYEQYF; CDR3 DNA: TGTGCCAGCAGCTCCTCTCCTAACTCCTACGAGCAGTACTTC
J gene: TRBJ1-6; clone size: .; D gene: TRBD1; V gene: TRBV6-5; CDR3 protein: CASSPGTGGSPLHF; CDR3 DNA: TGTGCCAGCAGTCCAGGGACAGGCGGTTCACCCCTCCACTTT
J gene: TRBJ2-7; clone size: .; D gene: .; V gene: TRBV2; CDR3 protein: CASSEIPTGEQYF; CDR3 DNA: TGTGCCAGCAGTGAAATACCAACCGGTGAGCAGTACTTC
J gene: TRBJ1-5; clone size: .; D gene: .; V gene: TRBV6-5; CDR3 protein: CASSYSGSLHQPQHF; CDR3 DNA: TGTGCCAGCAGTTACTCGGGGAGTCTTCATCAGCCCCAGCATTTT